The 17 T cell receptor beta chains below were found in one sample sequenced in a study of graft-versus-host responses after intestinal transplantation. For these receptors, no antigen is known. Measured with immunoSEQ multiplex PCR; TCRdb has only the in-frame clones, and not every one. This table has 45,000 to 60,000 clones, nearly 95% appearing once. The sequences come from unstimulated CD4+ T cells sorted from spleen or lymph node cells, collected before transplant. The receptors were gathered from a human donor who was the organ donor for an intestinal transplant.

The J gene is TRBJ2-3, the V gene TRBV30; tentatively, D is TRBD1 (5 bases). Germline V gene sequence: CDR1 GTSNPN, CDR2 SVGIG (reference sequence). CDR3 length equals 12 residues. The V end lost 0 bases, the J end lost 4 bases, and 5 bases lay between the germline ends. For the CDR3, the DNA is TGTGCCTGGAGTGTAGGGGCAGATACGCAGTATTTT. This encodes CAWSVGADTQYF.

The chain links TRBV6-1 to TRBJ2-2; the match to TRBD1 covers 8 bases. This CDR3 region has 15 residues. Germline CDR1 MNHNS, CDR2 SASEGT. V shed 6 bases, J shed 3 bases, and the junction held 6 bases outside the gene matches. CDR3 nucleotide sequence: TGTGCCAGCAGAATCCAGGGGGCAGACACCGGGGAGCTGTTTTTT. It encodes CASRIQGADTGELFF.

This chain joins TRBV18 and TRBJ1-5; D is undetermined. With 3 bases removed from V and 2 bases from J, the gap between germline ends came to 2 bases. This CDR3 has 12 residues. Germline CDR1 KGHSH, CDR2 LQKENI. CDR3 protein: CASSPGNQPQHF. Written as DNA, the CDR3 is TGTGCCAGCTCACCGGGCAATCAGCCCCAGCATTTT.

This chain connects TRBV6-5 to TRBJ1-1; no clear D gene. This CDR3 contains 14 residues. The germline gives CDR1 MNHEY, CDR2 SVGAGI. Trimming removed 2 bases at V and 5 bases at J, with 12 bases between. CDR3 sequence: CASSYRDSRTEAFF. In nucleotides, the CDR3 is TGTGCCAGCAGTTACAGGGATTCTAGGACTGAAGCTTTCTTT.

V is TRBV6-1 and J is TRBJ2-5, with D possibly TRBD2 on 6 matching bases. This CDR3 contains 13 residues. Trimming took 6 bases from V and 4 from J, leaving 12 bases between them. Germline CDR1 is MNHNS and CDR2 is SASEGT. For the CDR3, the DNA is TGTGCCAGCAGGGAGGGGTCGGGAGAGACCCAGTACTTC. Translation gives CASREGSGETQYF.

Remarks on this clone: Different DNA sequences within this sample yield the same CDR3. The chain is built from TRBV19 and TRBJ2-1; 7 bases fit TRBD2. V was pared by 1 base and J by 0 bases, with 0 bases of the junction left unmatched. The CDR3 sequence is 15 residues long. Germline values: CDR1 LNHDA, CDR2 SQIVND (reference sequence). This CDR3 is CASSIAGGSYNEQFF. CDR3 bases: TGTGCCAGTAGTATAGCGGGAGGCTCCTACAATGAGCAGTTCTTC.

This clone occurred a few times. CDR3 sequence: CASSFQETQYF. CDR3 DNA sequence: TGTGCCAGCAGCTTCCAAGAGACCCAGTACTTC. The J gene is TRBJ2-5, the V gene TRBV7-2; no firm D call. Per the germline V gene, CDR1 is SGHTA and CDR2 is FQGNSA. The V end was cut by 3 bases, the J end by 1 base, with 0 bases between. The CDR3 is made up of 11 amino acids.

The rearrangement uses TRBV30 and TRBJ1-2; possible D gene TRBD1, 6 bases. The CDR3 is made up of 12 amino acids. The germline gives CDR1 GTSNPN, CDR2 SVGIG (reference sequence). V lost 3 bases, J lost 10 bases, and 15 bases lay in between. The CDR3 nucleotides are TGTGCCTGGAGCGATGGAGGACAGATCTACACCTTC. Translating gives CAWSDGGQIYTF.

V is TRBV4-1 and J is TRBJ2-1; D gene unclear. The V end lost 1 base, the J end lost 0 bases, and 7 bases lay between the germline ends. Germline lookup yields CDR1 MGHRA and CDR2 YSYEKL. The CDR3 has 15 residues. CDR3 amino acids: CASSQVPSSYNEQFF. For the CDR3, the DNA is TGCGCCAGCAGCCAAGTACCGTCCTCCTACAATGAGCAGTTCTTC.

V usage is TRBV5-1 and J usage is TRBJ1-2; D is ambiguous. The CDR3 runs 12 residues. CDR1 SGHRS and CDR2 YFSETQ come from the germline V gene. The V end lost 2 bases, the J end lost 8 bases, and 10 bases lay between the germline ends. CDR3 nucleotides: TGCGCCAGCAGCTTCGAGGGTGCGGGCTACACCTTC. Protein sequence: CASSFEGAGYTF.

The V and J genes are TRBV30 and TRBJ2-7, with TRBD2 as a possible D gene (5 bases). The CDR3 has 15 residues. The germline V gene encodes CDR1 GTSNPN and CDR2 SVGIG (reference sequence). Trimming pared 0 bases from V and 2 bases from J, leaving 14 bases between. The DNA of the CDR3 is TGTGCCTGGAGTGTACTAGGGAACCCTACCTACGAGCAGTACTTC. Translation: CAWSVLGNPTYEQYF.

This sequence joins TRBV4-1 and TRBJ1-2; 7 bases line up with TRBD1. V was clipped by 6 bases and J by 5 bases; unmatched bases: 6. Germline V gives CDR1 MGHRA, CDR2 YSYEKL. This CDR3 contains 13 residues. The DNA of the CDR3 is TGCGCCAGCAGTACAGGGGATGGGTATGGCTACACCTTC. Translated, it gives CASSTGDGYGYTF.

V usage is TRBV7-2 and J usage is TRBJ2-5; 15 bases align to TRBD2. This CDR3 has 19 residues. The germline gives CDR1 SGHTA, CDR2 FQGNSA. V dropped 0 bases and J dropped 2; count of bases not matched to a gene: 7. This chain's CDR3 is CASSLARTSGRASQETQYF. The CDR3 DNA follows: TGTGCCAGCAGCTTAGCTCGGACTAGCGGGAGGGCCAGTCAAGAGACCCAGTACTTC.

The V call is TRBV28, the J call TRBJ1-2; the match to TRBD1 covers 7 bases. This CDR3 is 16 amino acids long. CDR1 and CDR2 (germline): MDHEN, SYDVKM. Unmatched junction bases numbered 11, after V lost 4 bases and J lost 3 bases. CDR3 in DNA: TGTGCCAGCAGTTCCCCTAACAGGGGCCTTTACTATGGCTACACCTTC. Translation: CASSSPNRGLYYGYTF.

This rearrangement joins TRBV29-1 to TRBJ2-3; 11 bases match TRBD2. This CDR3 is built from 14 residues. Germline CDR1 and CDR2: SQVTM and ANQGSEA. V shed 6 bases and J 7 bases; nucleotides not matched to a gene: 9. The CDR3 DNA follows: TGCAGCGTGATAGCGGGAGGGAGGAGAAATACGCAGTATTTT. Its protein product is CSVIAGGRRNTQYF.

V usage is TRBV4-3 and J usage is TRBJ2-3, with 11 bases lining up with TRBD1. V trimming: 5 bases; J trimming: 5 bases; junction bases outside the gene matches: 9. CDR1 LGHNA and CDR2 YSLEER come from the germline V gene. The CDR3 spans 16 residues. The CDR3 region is CASSEEAGTGGDTQYF. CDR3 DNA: TGCGCCAGCAGCGAGGAAGCCGGGACAGGGGGAGATACGCAGTATTTT.

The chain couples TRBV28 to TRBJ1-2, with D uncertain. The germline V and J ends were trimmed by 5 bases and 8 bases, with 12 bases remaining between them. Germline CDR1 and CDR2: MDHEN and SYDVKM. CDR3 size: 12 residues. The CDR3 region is CASSPSAYGYTF. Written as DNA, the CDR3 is TGTGCCAGCAGTCCGTCAGCATACGGCTACACCTTC.